The rows below give T cell receptor beta chains drawn from one sample of a study of cytomegalovirus exposure and HLA in healthy donors. The data were produced by immunoSEQ multiplex PCR, yet TCRdb's version contains in-frame clones alone and is incomplete. The sample carries some 140,000 clones, around 80% recorded once. The source material was PBMCs. These TCRs come from a man aged 40-49 years in good health and CMV-seropositive. The CDR3 runs from the conserved cysteine through the conserved F or W. Each record gives: V gene, D gene, clone size, J gene, CDR3 protein, CDR3 DNA. D genes are given only for firm matches. Clone size is given for some rows only: seen once, a few or many times, or a class if the clone is expanded.

v_call: TRBV27
d_call: TRBD2
clone_size: once
j_call: TRBJ2-5
cdr3_aa: CASSLSPGRAETQYF
cdr3_nt: TGTGCCAGCAGTTTATCTCCCGGGAGGGCGGAGACCCAGTACTTC

v_call: TRBV2
d_call: .
clone_size: .
j_call: TRBJ2-1
cdr3_aa: CASSEARVSEQFF
cdr3_nt: TGTGCCAGCAGTGAAGCGCGGGTATCTGAGCAGTTCTTC

v_call: TRBV18
d_call: .
clone_size: .
j_call: TRBJ1-1
cdr3_aa: CASSPLGLGRNTEAFF
cdr3_nt: TGTGCCAGCTCACCACTGGGACTGGGCCGGAACACTGAAGCTTTCTTT

v_call: TRBV29-1
d_call: .
clone_size: .
j_call: TRBJ2-3
cdr3_aa: CSVGWTMGEGTQYF
cdr3_nt: TGCAGCGTTGGGTGGACCATGGGAGAGGGTACGCAGTATTTT

v_call: TRBV5-6
d_call: TRBD2
clone_size: .
j_call: TRBJ2-1
cdr3_aa: CASSLGASGRADEQFF
cdr3_nt: TGTGCCAGCAGCTTGGGGGCTAGCGGGAGGGCGGATGAGCAGTTCTTC

v_call: TRBV10-2
d_call: .
clone_size: .
j_call: TRBJ2-1
cdr3_aa: CASRGLIGGSSYNEQFF
cdr3_nt: TGCGCCAGCAGGGGCCTGATTGGTGGGAGCTCCTACAATGAGCAGTTCTTC

v_call: TRBV4-2
d_call: .
clone_size: .
j_call: TRBJ2-7
cdr3_aa: CASSQEAPYEQYF
cdr3_nt: TGTGCCAGCAGCCAAGAAGCCCCCTACGAGCAGTACTTC

v_call: TRBV6-5
d_call: TRBD1
clone_size: .
j_call: TRBJ1-1
cdr3_aa: CASRTGAPNTEAFF
cdr3_nt: TGTGCCAGTCGGACAGGGGCACCGAACACTGAAGCTTTCTTT

v_call: TRBV7-6
d_call: .
clone_size: .
j_call: TRBJ1-1
cdr3_aa: CASSLGLAAEAFF
cdr3_nt: TGTGCCAGCAGCTTAGGGCTCGCGGCTGAAGCTTTCTTT

v_call: TRBV21-1
d_call: .
clone_size: .
j_call: TRBJ2-1
cdr3_aa: CASRSLAGDPNEQLF
cdr3_nt: TGTGCCAGCAGATCACTAGCGGGAGATCCCAATGAGCAGCTCTTC

v_call: TRBV5-1
d_call: TRBD2
clone_size: once
j_call: TRBJ2-7
cdr3_aa: CASSPAASGETYEQYF
cdr3_nt: TGCGCCAGCAGCCCGGCGGCTAGCGGGGAGACCTACGAGCAGTACTTC

v_call: TRBV5-6
d_call: TRBD2
clone_size: .
j_call: TRBJ2-7
cdr3_aa: CASSPYRDYVPYEQYF
cdr3_nt: TGTGCCAGCAGCCCTTACCGGGACTATGTACCCTACGAGCAGTACTTC

v_call: TRBV6-5
d_call: .
clone_size: few
j_call: TRBJ1-2
cdr3_aa: CASSLIGGDYGYTF
cdr3_nt: TGTGCCAGCAGCCTGATTGGAGGAGACTATGGCTACACCTTC

v_call: TRBV5-1
d_call: TRBD2
clone_size: .
j_call: TRBJ2-3
cdr3_aa: CASETSPSTDTQYF
cdr3_nt: TGCGCCAGCGAGACTAGCCCGAGCACAGATACGCAGTATTTT

v_call: TRBV18
d_call: .
clone_size: .
j_call: TRBJ2-1
cdr3_aa: CASSPAPGDEQFF
cdr3_nt: TGTGCCAGCTCACCCGCCCCGGGAGATGAGCAGTTCTTC

v_call: TRBV30
d_call: TRBD2
clone_size: once
j_call: TRBJ2-7
cdr3_aa: CAWNRLAGVREQYF
cdr3_nt: TGTGCCTGGAATCGACTAGCGGGAGTAAGGGAGCAGTACTTC

v_call: TRBV7-8
d_call: TRBD2
clone_size: .
j_call: TRBJ2-2
cdr3_aa: CASSLALGTSVYANTGELFF
cdr3_nt: TGTGCCAGCAGCTTAGCGCTGGGGACTAGCGTATACGCGAACACCGGGGAGCTGTTTTTT

v_call: TRBV27
d_call: TRBD1
clone_size: .
j_call: TRBJ2-7
cdr3_aa: CASSNRDSSYEQYF
cdr3_nt: TGTGCCAGCAGTAACCGGGACAGCTCCTACGAGCAGTACTTC

v_call: TRBV7-9
d_call: .
clone_size: once
j_call: TRBJ2-1
cdr3_aa: CASSPISSQGPYNEQFF
cdr3_nt: TGTGCCAGCAGCCCAATATCAAGTCAGGGGCCCTACAATGAGCAGTTCTTC

v_call: TRBV6-5
d_call: .
clone_size: .
j_call: TRBJ2-3
cdr3_aa: CASSWRTDTDTQYF
cdr3_nt: TGTGCCAGCAGTTGGCGGACAGACACAGATACGCAGTATTTT

v_call: TRBV5-4
d_call: .
clone_size: .
j_call: TRBJ2-7
cdr3_aa: CASSNSASYEQYF
cdr3_nt: TGTGCCAGCAGCAACAGTGCCTCCTACGAGCAGTACTTC

v_call: TRBV18
d_call: .
clone_size: .
j_call: TRBJ2-7
cdr3_aa: CASSPTGYEQYF
cdr3_nt: TGTGCCAGCTCACCAACGGGGTACGAGCAGTACTTC

v_call: TRBV11-3
d_call: TRBD1
clone_size: .
j_call: TRBJ2-1
cdr3_aa: CASSFRRGTGAYNEQFF
cdr3_nt: TGTGCCAGCAGCTTTAGGAGGGGGACAGGGGCCTACAATGAGCAGTTCTTC

v_call: TRBV2
d_call: .
clone_size: .
j_call: TRBJ1-1
cdr3_aa: CASSSGVGTEAFF
cdr3_nt: TGTGCCAGCAGTTCAGGGGTAGGCACTGAAGCTTTCTTT

v_call: TRBV11-2
d_call: TRBD2
clone_size: .
j_call: TRBJ2-1
cdr3_aa: CASSLGAGAYNEQFF
cdr3_nt: TGTGCCAGCAGCTTAGGAGCGGGGGCCTACAATGAGCAGTTCTTC

v_call: TRBV11-2
d_call: TRBD2
clone_size: .
j_call: TRBJ2-5
cdr3_aa: CASSRGTSGRIPQETQYF
cdr3_nt: TGTGCCAGCAGCCGAGGGACTAGCGGGAGAATCCCCCAAGAGACCCAGTACTTC

v_call: TRBV28
d_call: .
clone_size: few
j_call: TRBJ2-7
cdr3_aa: CASSLRTLYEQYF
cdr3_nt: TGTGCCAGCAGTTTAAGGACACTATACGAGCAGTACTTC

v_call: TRBV5-1
d_call: TRBD2
clone_size: .
j_call: TRBJ2-1
cdr3_aa: CASSGGTSGVGSSYNEQFF
cdr3_nt: TGCGCCAGCAGCGGCGGGACTAGCGGAGTCGGGAGCTCCTACAATGAGCAGTTCTTC

v_call: TRBV7-9
d_call: TRBD1
clone_size: .
j_call: TRBJ2-3
cdr3_aa: CSSSPRGLPDTQYF
cdr3_nt: TGTTCCAGCAGCCCTAGGGGGCTCCCAGATACGCAGTATTTT

v_call: TRBV6-5
d_call: TRBD2
clone_size: .
j_call: TRBJ2-3
cdr3_aa: CASSSRTSGGTDTQYF
cdr3_nt: TGTGCCAGCAGTTCCAGGACTAGCGGGGGCACAGATACGCAGTATTTT

v_call: TRBV21-1
d_call: .
clone_size: .
j_call: TRBJ1-4
cdr3_aa: CASSKDSRGLGETGVEKLFF
cdr3_nt: TGTGCCAGCAGCAAAGATTCGAGGGGGTTAGGCGAAACCGGGGTTGAAAAACTGTTTTTT

v_call: TRBV10-3
d_call: .
clone_size: .
j_call: TRBJ2-7
cdr3_aa: CAISESFRDYEQYF
cdr3_nt: TGTGCCATCAGTGAGTCTTTCAGGGACTACGAGCAGTACTTC

v_call: TRBV6-5
d_call: TRBD1
clone_size: .
j_call: TRBJ1-2
cdr3_aa: CASSRDRGLYGYTF
cdr3_nt: TGTGCCAGCAGCCGTGACAGGGGGCTCTATGGCTACACCTTC

v_call: TRBV7-9
d_call: .
clone_size: .
j_call: TRBJ1-1
cdr3_aa: CAGQGKAEAFF
cdr3_nt: TGTGCCGGTCAGGGGAAAGCTGAAGCTTTCTTT

v_call: TRBV4-1
d_call: .
clone_size: .
j_call: TRBJ1-1
cdr3_aa: CASSQAVGSTEAFF
cdr3_nt: TGCGCCAGCAGCCAAGCGGTGGGGAGCACTGAAGCTTTCTTT

v_call: TRBV6-5
d_call: .
clone_size: .
j_call: TRBJ1-5
cdr3_aa: CASSPGGRQPQHF
cdr3_nt: TGTGCCAGCAGTCCGGGGGGGAGGCAGCCCCAGCATTTT

v_call: TRBV5-1
d_call: .
clone_size: .
j_call: TRBJ2-4
cdr3_aa: CASSTLSSGENIQYF
cdr3_nt: TGCGCCAGCAGCACTCTTTCGAGCGGTGAAAACATTCAGTACTTC

v_call: TRBV4-2
d_call: .
clone_size: .
j_call: TRBJ1-4
cdr3_aa: CASSGRGIGEKLFF
cdr3_nt: TGTGCCAGCAGCGGAAGGGGAATCGGTGAAAAACTGTTTTTT

v_call: TRBV4-1
d_call: .
clone_size: few
j_call: TRBJ1-1
cdr3_aa: CASSLQGQTEAFF
cdr3_nt: TGCGCCAGCAGCCTTCAGGGGCAAACTGAAGCTTTCTTT

v_call: TRBV19
d_call: TRBD1
clone_size: .
j_call: TRBJ1-5
cdr3_aa: CASSSGQGTYQPQHF
cdr3_nt: TGTGCCAGTAGTTCGGGACAGGGGACTTATCAGCCCCAGCATTTT

v_call: TRBV7-3
d_call: TRBD1
clone_size: few
j_call: TRBJ2-1
cdr3_aa: CASSVAGTGNHEQFF
cdr3_nt: TGTGCCAGCAGCGTCGCCGGGACAGGGAATCATGAGCAGTTCTTC

v_call: TRBV9
d_call: .
clone_size: .
j_call: TRBJ1-1
cdr3_aa: CASSETQATEAFF
cdr3_nt: TGTGCCAGCAGTGAGACCCAGGCCACTGAAGCTTTCTTT

v_call: TRBV5-1
d_call: TRBD2
clone_size: .
j_call: TRBJ2-5
cdr3_aa: CASSLVEAGETQYF
cdr3_nt: TGCGCCAGCAGCTTGGTGGAAGCGGGGGAGACCCAGTACTTC

v_call: TRBV11-2
d_call: TRBD2
clone_size: .
j_call: TRBJ2-2
cdr3_aa: CASSPRTSGNTGELFF
cdr3_nt: TGTGCCAGCAGCCCTAGGACTAGCGGGAACACCGGGGAGCTGTTTTTT

v_call: TRBV27
d_call: .
clone_size: .
j_call: TRBJ2-3
cdr3_aa: CASSPSAAGAPDTQYF
cdr3_nt: TGTGCCAGCAGTCCCAGTGCGGCAGGGGCCCCAGATACGCAGTATTTT

v_call: TRBV27
d_call: TRBD2
clone_size: .
j_call: TRBJ2-1
cdr3_aa: CASSFRGLAGVLNNEQFF
cdr3_nt: TGTGCCAGCAGTTTCAGGGGACTAGCGGGAGTGTTGAACAATGAGCAGTTCTTC